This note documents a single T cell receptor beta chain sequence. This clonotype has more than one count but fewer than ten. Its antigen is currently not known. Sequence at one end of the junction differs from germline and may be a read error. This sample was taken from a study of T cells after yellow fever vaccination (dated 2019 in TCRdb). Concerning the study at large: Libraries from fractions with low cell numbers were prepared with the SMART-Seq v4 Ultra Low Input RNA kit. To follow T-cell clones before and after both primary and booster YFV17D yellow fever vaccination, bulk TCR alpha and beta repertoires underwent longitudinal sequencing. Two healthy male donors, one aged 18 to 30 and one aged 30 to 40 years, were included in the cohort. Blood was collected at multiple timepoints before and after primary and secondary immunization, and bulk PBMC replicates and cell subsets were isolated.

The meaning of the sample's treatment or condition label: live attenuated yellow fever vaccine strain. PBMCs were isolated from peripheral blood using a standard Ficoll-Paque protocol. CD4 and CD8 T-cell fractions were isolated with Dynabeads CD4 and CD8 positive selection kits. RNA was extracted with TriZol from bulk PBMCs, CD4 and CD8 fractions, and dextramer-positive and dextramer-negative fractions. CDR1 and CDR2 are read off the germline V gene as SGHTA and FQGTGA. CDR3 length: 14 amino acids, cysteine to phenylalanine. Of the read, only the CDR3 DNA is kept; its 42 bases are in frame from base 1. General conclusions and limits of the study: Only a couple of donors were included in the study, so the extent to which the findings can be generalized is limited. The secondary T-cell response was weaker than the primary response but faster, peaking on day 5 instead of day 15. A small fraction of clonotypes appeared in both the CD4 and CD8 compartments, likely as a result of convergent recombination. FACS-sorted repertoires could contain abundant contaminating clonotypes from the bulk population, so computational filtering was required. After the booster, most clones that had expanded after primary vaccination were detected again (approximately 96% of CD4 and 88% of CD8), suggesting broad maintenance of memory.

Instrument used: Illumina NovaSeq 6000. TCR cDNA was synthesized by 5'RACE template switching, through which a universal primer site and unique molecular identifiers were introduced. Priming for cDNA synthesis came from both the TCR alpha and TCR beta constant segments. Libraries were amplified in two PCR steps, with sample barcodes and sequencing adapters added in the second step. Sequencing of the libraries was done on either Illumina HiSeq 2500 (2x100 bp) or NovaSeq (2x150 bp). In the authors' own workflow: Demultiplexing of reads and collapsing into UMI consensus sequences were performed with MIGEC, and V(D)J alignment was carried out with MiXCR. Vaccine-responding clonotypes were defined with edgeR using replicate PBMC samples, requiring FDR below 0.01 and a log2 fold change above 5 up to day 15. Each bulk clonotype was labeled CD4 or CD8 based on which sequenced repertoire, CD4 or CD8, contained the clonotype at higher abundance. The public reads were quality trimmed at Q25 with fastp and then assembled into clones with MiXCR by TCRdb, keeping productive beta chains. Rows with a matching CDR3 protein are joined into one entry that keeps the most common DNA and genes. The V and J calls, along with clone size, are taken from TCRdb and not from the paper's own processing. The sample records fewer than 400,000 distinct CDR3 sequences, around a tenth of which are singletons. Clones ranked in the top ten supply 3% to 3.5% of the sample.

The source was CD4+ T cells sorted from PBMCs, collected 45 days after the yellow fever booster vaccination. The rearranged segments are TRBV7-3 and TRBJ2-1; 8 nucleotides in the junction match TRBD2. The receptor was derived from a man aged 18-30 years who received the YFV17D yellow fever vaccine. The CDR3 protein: CASSRGGSNNEQFF. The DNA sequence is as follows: TGTGCCAGCAGCCGGGGGGGCTCCAACAATGAGCAGTTCTTC.